This TCR beta chain came from a study of cytomegalovirus exposure and HLA in healthy donors. J was trimmed by 11 bases and V by 2 bases; bases with no gene match: 9. CDR1 and CDR2 (germline): GTSNPN, SVGIG (reference sequence). The CDR3 consists of 13 residues. This PCR relied on a set of 60 Vbeta primers and 13 Jbeta primers. Generated by immunoSEQ multiplex PCR, the TCRdb table keeps only in-frame clones and is missing some. The sample includes around 140,000 clones, roughly three quarters seen only once; the top ten take roughly 2.9%. Study conclusions and caveats: Cytomegalovirus association was listed for about 170 TCR beta chains. The authors assumed roughly uniform sequencing depth across donors for presence/absence analyses. For most TCR beta V segments, an earlier analysis put the productive rate at about 90% or about 30% of the time.

To note about this clone: What it recognizes is unknown.

This sequence originates from a female donor in good health and CMV-seronegative. V gene TRBV30 combines with J gene TRBJ1-1; 9 nucleotides align to TRBD1. The material sequenced was PBMCs. The CDR3 protein is CAWSTTGGWFAFF. The CDR3 coding sequence is TGTGCCTGGAGTACCACAGGGGGCTGGTTCGCTTTCTTT.